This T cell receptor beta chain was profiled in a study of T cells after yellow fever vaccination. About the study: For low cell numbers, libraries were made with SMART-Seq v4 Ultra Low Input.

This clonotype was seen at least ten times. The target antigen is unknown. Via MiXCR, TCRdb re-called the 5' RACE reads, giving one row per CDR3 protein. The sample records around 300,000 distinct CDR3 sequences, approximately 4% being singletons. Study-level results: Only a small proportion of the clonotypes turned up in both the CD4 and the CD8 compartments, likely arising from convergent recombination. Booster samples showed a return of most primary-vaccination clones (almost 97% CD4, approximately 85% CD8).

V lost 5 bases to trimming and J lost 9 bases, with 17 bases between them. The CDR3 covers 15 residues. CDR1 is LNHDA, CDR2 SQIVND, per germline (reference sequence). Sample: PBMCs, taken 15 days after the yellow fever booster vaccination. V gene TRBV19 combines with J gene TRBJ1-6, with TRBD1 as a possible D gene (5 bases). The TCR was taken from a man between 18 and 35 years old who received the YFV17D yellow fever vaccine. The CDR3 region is CASSAWQGDGSPLHF. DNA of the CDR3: TGTGCCAGTAGTGCTTGGCAAGGGGATGGTTCACCCCTCCACTTT.